Each of the 3 T cell receptor beta chains below was sequenced from the same sample in a study of STAT5B mutations in CD4+ large granular lymphocyte leukemia. Using immunoSEQ multiplex PCR, the repertoire was profiled, and TCRdb retains in-frame clones only, with some absent. The table includes more than 25,000 clones, 81% detected once. The sample was CD4+ T cells from blood buffy coats. The source is a human donor in good health.

This clone showed up just once. V is TRBV11-3 and J is TRBJ2-7, with 12 bases that match TRBD2. Germline trimming cut 4 bases from V and 4 bases from J; bases unmatched to any gene: 5. Germline V lookup: CDR1 SGHNT, CDR2 YENEEA. This CDR3 contains 15 residues. The CDR3 protein is CASSSSGTSGYEQYF. CDR3 in DNA: TGTGCCAGCAGCTCATCCGGGACTAGCGGGTACGAGCAGTACTTC.

The chain is built from TRBV6-6 and TRBJ2-2, with D perhaps TRBD2 (7 bases). Germline CDR1 and CDR2: MNHNY and SVGAGI (reference sequence). V was pared by 8 bases and J by 7 bases, with 14 bases between. This CDR3 has 13 residues. CDR3: CASSGGGGGELFF. The DNA for the CDR3 is TGTGCCAGCTCCGGCGGGGGCGGCGGGGAGCTGTTTTTT.

This rearrangement joins TRBV19 to TRBJ1-1, with unresolved D. Germline V gives CDR1 LNHDA, CDR2 SQIVND (reference sequence). V lost 5 bases and J 1 base, leaving 14 bases between the germline ends. The CDR3 loop spans 15 amino acids. The CDR3 sequence is CASSSQTPGNTEAFF. The CDR3 DNA reads TGTGCCAGTAGTTCTCAAACTCCAGGGAACACTGAAGCTTTCTTT.